Sequencing of this T cell receptor beta chain was carried out in a study of beta chain features in type 1 diabetes. Study-level information: The study examined around 98,000,000 sorted cells across all samples.

CD4+ naive, central memory, regulatory and stem cell-like memory subsets were isolated by sorting on CD45RO/CCR7/CD25/CD127/CD95/CD27. General observations from the study: Researchers caution that PCR might favor shorter templates, equally among patients and controls. Type 1 diabetes patients had moderately but significantly shorter TCRB CDR3s in all four CD4+ subsets. Sampled from patients, naive, central memory and Treg TCRB repertoires appeared more similar than those sampled from healthy donors.

In this sample, this clone is medium-sized. Its antigen is not known. Expressed TCRB transcripts were sequenced, since all the RNA that had been isolated was reverse transcribed. Repertoires were generated with immunoSEQ multiplex PCR, while TCRdb's copy carries only in-frame clones and drops some. The sample includes around 130,000 clones, 16% seen only once; the top ten take under 2.5%. The CDR3 spans 15 residues. The germline V gene has CDR1 GTSNPN and CDR2 SVGIG (reference sequence). Trimming removed 0 bases from V and 5 bases from J, with 13 bases in between. J is TRBJ2-2 and V is TRBV30; D is undetermined. The source of this sequence is a young man with type 1 diabetes. The sequencing sample was made of central memory CD4+ T cells from blood. The CDR3 bases are TGTGCCTGGAGTGTACGGTACAAAGCAACCGGGGAGCTGTTTTTT. Protein: CAWSVRYKATGELFF. The whole variable domain, remainder taken from reference TRBV30 and TRBJ2-2, is SQTIHQWPATLVQPVGSPLSLECTVEGTSNPNLYWYRQAAGRGLQLLFYSVGIGQISSEVPQNLSASRPQDRQFILSSKKLLLSDSGFYLCAWSVRYKATGELFFGEGSRLTVL.